The rows below give T cell receptor beta chains drawn from one sample of a study of T cell repertoires in cytomegalovirus infection. Their cognate antigens are unknown. TCRdb passed the reads through MiXCR, listing each CDR3 protein once. The top ten hold 13% of the sample, which has roughly 920,000 distinct CDR3 sequences, approximately 31% seen once. The specimen comprised cultured CD8+ T cells from PBMCs, sampled from culture after CMV antigen stimulation. These receptors originate from a human donor in good health (CMV status not recorded). Some clones in this sample may be carry-over from other donors' samples. CDR3s include the opening cysteine and the closing phenylalanine or tryptophan. The order of the fields is CDR3 protein, CDR3 DNA, J gene, V gene, clone size, D gene. The D gene is left open where the match is weak. Some rows have no size entry. The others give once, few or many, or a class for an expanded clone.

CDR3: CASSPRQILNSPLHF
DNA: TGTGCCAGCAGTCCTCGACAGATTCTAAATTCACCCCTCCACTTT
J: TRBJ1-6
V: TRBV27
size: few
D: .

CDR3: CASRDRGEHETQYF
DNA: TGTGCCAGCAGGGACAGAGGGGAACATGAGACCCAGTACTTC
J: TRBJ2-5
V: TRBV2
size: few
D: .

CDR3: CASSVNPSSGDTDTQYF
DNA: TGTGCCAGCAGCGTTAATCCGTCTAGCGGGGACACAGATACGCAGTATTTT
J: TRBJ2-3
V: TRBV9
size: few
D: TRBD2

CDR3: CASNRGGITGELFF
DNA: TGCGCCAGCAATAGGGGGGGAATCACCGGGGAGCTGTTTTTT
J: TRBJ2-2
V: TRBV4-1
size: .
D: .

CDR3: CASSLPVAGGGNEQFF
DNA: TGTGCCAGCAGTCTCCCCGTCGCGGGGGGGGGCAATGAGCAGTTCTTC
J: TRBJ2-1
V: TRBV28
size: .
D: TRBD2

CDR3: CASSQGGGARETQYF
DNA: TGCGCCAGCAGCCAAGGCGGGGGGGCCAGGGAGACCCAGTACTTC
J: TRBJ2-5
V: TRBV4-3
size: .
D: TRBD2

CDR3: CASRLRGEATKGEAFF
DNA: TGTGCCAGCAGGCTCAGGGGTGAGGCCACGAAGGGTGAAGCTTTCTTT
J: TRBJ1-1
V: TRBV7-2
size: few
D: .

CDR3: CASSLNQETQYF
DNA: TGTGCCAGCAGTCTGAACCAAGAGACCCAGTACTTC
J: TRBJ2-5
V: TRBV27
size: many
D: .

CDR3: CASSLADLEHNSPLHF
DNA: TGTGCCAGCAGCTTGGCCGACCTAGAGCATAATTCACCCCTCCACTTT
J: TRBJ1-6
V: TRBV5-5
size: .
D: .

CDR3: CASSLAGRTSSGANVLTF
DNA: TGTGCCAGCAGCTTAGCCGGTCGGACCAGCTCTGGGGCCAACGTCCTGACTTTC
J: TRBJ2-6
V: TRBV7-9
size: few
D: .

CDR3: CASSWTSGVSQYF
DNA: TGTGCCAGCAGTTGGACTAGCGGGGTTAGCCAGTACTTC
J: TRBJ2-5
V: TRBV6-1
size: few
D: TRBD2

CDR3: CSASGGNYGYTF
DNA: TGCAGTGCTAGCGGGGGGAACTATGGCTACACCTTC
J: TRBJ1-2
V: TRBV20-1
size: .
D: .

CDR3: CASKEPGTAKNIQYF
DNA: TGTGCCAGCAAAGAACCGGGGACGGCCAAAAACATTCAGTACTTC
J: TRBJ2-4
V: TRBV28
size: once
D: .

CDR3: CASSPNFRGSYNEQFF
DNA: TGTGCCAGCAGCCCTAATTTCCGGGGCTCCTACAATGAGCAGTTCTTC
J: TRBJ2-1
V: TRBV7-2
size: many
D: .

CDR3: CASSFPVALGTGVAGELFF
DNA: TGTGCCAGCAGCTTCCCTGTGGCCCTCGGGACAGGGGTGGCCGGGGAGCTGTTTTTT
J: TRBJ2-2
V: TRBV7-2
size: many
D: TRBD1

CDR3: CASSESSYEQYF
DNA: TGCGCCAGCAGTGAGAGCTCCTACGAGCAGTACTTC
J: TRBJ2-7
V: TRBV5-1
size: few
D: .

CDR3: CASSDGGSYEQYF
DNA: TGCGCCAGCAGTGACGGGGGTAGCTACGAGCAGTACTTC
J: TRBJ2-7
V: TRBV10-2
size: few
D: .

CDR3: CASSYWLVGVSSTDTQYF
DNA: TGTGCCAGCAGTTACTGGTTGGTCGGGGTTTCTAGCACAGATACGCAGTATTTT
J: TRBJ2-3
V: TRBV6-6
size: .
D: .

CDR3: CASSYSLDPGFYGYTF
DNA: TGTGCCAGCAGTTACTCGCTGGATCCAGGGTTTTATGGCTACACCTTC
J: TRBJ1-2
V: TRBV6-5
size: .
D: .

CDR3: CASSTIPRDDNEQFF
DNA: TGTGCCAGCAGCACAATACCCCGGGACGACAATGAGCAGTTCTTC
J: TRBJ2-1
V: TRBV9
size: .
D: .

CDR3: CASSQDRGPNTQYF
DNA: TGCGCCAGCAGCCAAGACAGGGGTCCGAATACGCAGTATTTT
J: TRBJ2-3
V: TRBV4-1
size: few
D: .

CDR3: CASSEAFAAFF
DNA: TGTGCCAGCAGTGAAGCGTTCGCAGCTTTCTTT
J: TRBJ1-1
V: TRBV25-1
size: .
D: .

CDR3: CASSQDRGFYNEQFF
DNA: TGCGCCAGCAGCCAAGACAGGGGCTTCTACAATGAGCAGTTCTTC
J: TRBJ2-1
V: TRBV4-1
size: few
D: .

CDR3: CASDDGSYNEQFF
DNA: TGTGCCAGCGACGATGGCTCCTACAATGAGCAGTTCTTC
J: TRBJ2-1
V: TRBV14
size: .
D: .

CDR3: CASSPGTPRGDQYF
DNA: TGTGCCAGCAGCCCTGGGACCCCTCGGGGTGACCAGTACTTC
J: TRBJ2-5
V: TRBV9
size: .
D: .

CDR3: CAISETRGELQETQYF
DNA: TGTGCCATCAGTGAAACCAGGGGGGAGCTACAAGAGACCCAGTACTTC
J: TRBJ2-5
V: TRBV10-3
size: .
D: .

CDR3: CASSSDSGSTDTQYF
DNA: TGTGCCAGCAGTTCAGATAGCGGAAGCACAGATACGCAGTATTTT
J: TRBJ2-3
V: TRBV28
size: few
D: .

CDR3: CASSEWAKNLYEQYF
DNA: TGTGCCAGCAGTGAATGGGCTAAGAATCTATACGAGCAGTACTTC
J: TRBJ2-7
V: TRBV6-1
size: few
D: .

CDR3: CASSLTYGETQYF
DNA: TGTGCCAGCAGCTTAACGTACGGAGAGACCCAGTACTTC
J: TRBJ2-5
V: TRBV7-3
size: few
D: .

CDR3: CATSRGPPSRPLHF
DNA: TGTGCCACCAGCAGAGGACCCCCCTCGCGTCCCCTCCACTTT
J: TRBJ1-6
V: TRBV15
size: .
D: .

CDR3: CASASTGHSYEQYF
DNA: TGTGCCAGCGCCTCAACAGGGCACAGCTACGAGCAGTACTTC
J: TRBJ2-7
V: TRBV11-2
size: .
D: .

CDR3: CASSLRGILVSGDTF
DNA: TGTGCCAGCAGCTTAAGAGGGATCCTTGTATCGGGGGACACCTTC
J: TRBJ1-2
V: TRBV7-8
size: few
D: .

CDR3: CASSQGPRTDTQYF
DNA: TGCGCCAGCAGCCAAGGACCCCGCACAGATACGCAGTATTTT
J: TRBJ2-3
V: TRBV4-1
size: .
D: .

CDR3: CASSPGLAGLRTDTQYF
DNA: TGTGCCAGCAGCCCCGGACTAGCGGGGCTCCGCACAGATACGCAGTATTTT
J: TRBJ2-3
V: TRBV9
size: many
D: TRBD2

CDR3: CASSQGDSETYEQYF
DNA: TGCGCCAGCAGCCAAGGTGATTCAGAGACCTACGAGCAGTACTTC
J: TRBJ2-7
V: TRBV4-1
size: few
D: .

CDR3: CASSLGQRGQPQHF
DNA: TGTGCCAGCAGTTTGGGGCAGCGTGGTCAGCCCCAGCATTTT
J: TRBJ1-5
V: TRBV28
size: few
D: .

CDR3: CASSLHRGDYEQYF
DNA: TGTGCCAGCAGTTTACATCGGGGCGACTACGAGCAGTACTTC
J: TRBJ2-7
V: TRBV12-3/TRBV12-4
size: few
D: .

CDR3: CASSGTGGMALAKNIQYF
DNA: TGTGCCAGCAGCGGCACGGGGGGGATGGCCCTTGCCAAAAACATTCAGTACTTC
J: TRBJ2-4
V: TRBV7-9
size: many
D: TRBD2

CDR3: CASTQGTVGAFF
DNA: TGTGCCAGCACCCAGGGGACGGTGGGGGCTTTCTTT
J: TRBJ1-1
V: TRBV2
size: .
D: .

CDR3: CASSPSGGAEGIDTQYF
DNA: TGTGCCAGCAGTCCTAGCGGGGGGGCGGAAGGAATAGATACGCAGTATTTT
J: TRBJ2-3
V: TRBV7-6
size: few
D: TRBD2

CDR3: CASSIGQGTIDTEAFF
DNA: TGTGCCAGCAGCATCGGGCAGGGGACGATAGACACTGAAGCTTTCTTT
J: TRBJ1-1
V: TRBV2
size: few
D: .

CDR3: CASSLSSPTNTGELFF
DNA: TGTGCCAGCAGTTTATCGTCCCCCACCAACACCGGGGAGCTGTTTTTT
J: TRBJ2-2
V: TRBV27
size: few
D: .

CDR3: CASSFTGQGAYEQYF
DNA: TGTGCCAGCAGTTTCACCGGACAGGGGGCCTACGAGCAGTACTTC
J: TRBJ2-7
V: TRBV6-2/TRBV6-3
size: .
D: TRBD1

CDR3: CSASGDPNTGELFF
DNA: TGCAGTGCTAGCGGGGACCCGAACACCGGGGAGCTGTTTTTT
J: TRBJ2-2
V: TRBV20-1
size: .
D: .

CDR3: CASSTKTGTSGFTDTQYF
DNA: TGTGCCAGCAGCACCAAGACCGGGACTAGCGGCTTCACAGATACGCAGTATTTT
J: TRBJ2-3
V: TRBV7-9
size: .
D: TRBD2

CDR3: CAISSAGGTEAFF
DNA: TGTGCCATCAGCTCGGCCGGGGGCACTGAAGCTTTCTTT
J: TRBJ1-1
V: TRBV10-3
size: .
D: .

CDR3: CASSWAIKALGSTGYTF
DNA: TGTGCCAGTAGTTGGGCGATTAAGGCCCTCGGCAGCACGGGCTACACCTTC
J: TRBJ1-2
V: TRBV19
size: few
D: .

CDR3: CASSQGGTEWETQYF
DNA: TGTGCCAGCAGCCAAGGGGGAACCGAATGGGAGACCCAGTACTTC
J: TRBJ2-5
V: TRBV14
size: .
D: .

CDR3: CASSYGTGLGEKLFF
DNA: TGTGCCAGCAGTTACGGGACAGGGCTTGGTGAAAAACTGTTTTTT
J: TRBJ1-4
V: TRBV6-6
size: .
D: TRBD1

CDR3: CASSIGLATDTQYF
DNA: TGTGCCAGTAGTATTGGACTAGCGACAGATACGCAGTATTTT
J: TRBJ2-3
V: TRBV19
size: .
D: TRBD2